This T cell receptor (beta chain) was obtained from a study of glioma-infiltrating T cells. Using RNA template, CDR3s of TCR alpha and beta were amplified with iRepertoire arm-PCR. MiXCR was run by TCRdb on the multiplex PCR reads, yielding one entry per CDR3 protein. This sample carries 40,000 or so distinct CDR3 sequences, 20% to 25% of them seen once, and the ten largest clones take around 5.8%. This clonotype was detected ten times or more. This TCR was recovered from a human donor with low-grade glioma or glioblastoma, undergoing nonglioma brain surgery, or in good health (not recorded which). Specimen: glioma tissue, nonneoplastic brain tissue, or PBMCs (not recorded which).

CDR3: CASSPDRNSGNTIYF. The CDR3, as DNA: TGTGCCAGCAGCCCCGACAGAAACTCTGGAAACACCATATATTTT. The rearrangement uses TRBV28 and TRBJ1-3, with D maybe TRBD1 (5 bases). CDR1 MDHEN and CDR2 SYDVKM come from the germline V gene. The V gene lost 6 bases and the J gene lost 0 bases, with 12 bases spanning the gap. There are 15 residues in the CDR3.